Listed below are T cell receptor beta chains from one sample, sequenced in a study of blood T cell repertoires in COVID-19. Assay used: immunoSEQ multiplex PCR; TCRdb lists only in-frame clones, some missing. The table lists over 150,000 clones, around 85% of them singletons, with 6% to 6.5% in the top ten. The sequencing sample was made of PBMCs or T cells enriched from blood (not recorded which). All receptors derive from a man aged 40-49 years who had recovered from COVID-19. CDR3s include the opening cysteine and the closing phenylalanine or tryptophan. D genes are given only for firm matches. Size is stated for part of the rows, as once, few or many counts, or as a class when the clone is expanded.

clone_size	cdr3_length	j_call	d_call	v_call	cdr3_aa	cdr3_nt
-	12	TRBJ1-6	-	TRBV5-6	CASSSRGSPLHF	TGTGCCAGCAGCTCACGCGGATCACCCCTCCACTTT
-	17	TRBJ1-3	-	TRBV2	CAIRTPMGDNSGNTIYF	TGTGCCATCAGGACCCCGATGGGGGACAATTCTGGAAACACCATATATTTT
-	13	TRBJ1-2	-	TRBV12-3/TRBV12-4	CASSLPGSYGYTF	TGTGCCAGCAGTTTACCGGGAAGCTATGGCTACACCTTC
-	13	TRBJ1-1	-	TRBV29-1	CSVSGGKGTEAFF	TGCAGCGTCTCAGGAGGGAAGGGCACTGAAGCTTTCTTT
-	12	TRBJ1-2	TRBD1	TRBV6-6	CASSYGQGVGTF	TGTGCCAGCAGCTACGGACAGGGAGTGGGAACCTTC
-	14	TRBJ2-5	TRBD2	TRBV28	CASRTSGSVETQYF	TGTGCCAGCAGGACTAGCGGGAGCGTAGAGACCCAGTACTTC
-	17	TRBJ2-1	-	TRBV7-6	CASSAPRGRESYNEQFF	TGTGCCAGCAGCGCACCCCGGGGACGGGAGTCCTACAATGAGCAGTTCTTC
-	12	TRBJ1-3	-	TRBV29-1	CSVGTEGNTIYF	TGCAGCGTTGGGACAGAGGGAAACACCATATATTTT
-	15	TRBJ2-3	-	TRBV6-1	CASSEIGGPTDTQYF	TGTGCCAGCAGTGAGATCGGGGGGCCCACAGATACGCAGTATTTT
-	13	TRBJ1-2	TRBD1	TRBV5-5	CASSRGQGDGYTF	TGTGCCAGCAGCAGGGGACAGGGAGATGGCTACACCTTC
-	14	TRBJ1-6	-	TRBV3-1/TRBV3-2	CASSQGAGNSPLHF	TGTGCCAGCAGCCAAGGTGCAGGGAATTCACCCCTCCACTTT
-	20	TRBJ1-3	TRBD1	TRBV28	CASSTNWDRGELYSGNTIYF	TGTGCCAGCAGTACCAACTGGGACAGGGGGGAATTATACTCTGGAAACACCATATATTTT
-	15	TRBJ1-6	-	TRBV27	CASGDGGSYNSPLHF	TGTGCCAGCGGGGACGGGGGCTCCTATAATTCACCCCTCCACTTT
-	14	TRBJ2-7	TRBD1	TRBV28	CASRQTGNSYEQYF	TGTGCCAGCAGGCAGACAGGGAACTCCTACGAGCAGTACTTC
-	14	TRBJ2-2	TRBD2	TRBV29-1	CSIWTSGNTGELFF	TGCAGCATCTGGACTAGCGGAAACACCGGGGAGCTGTTTTTT
few	16	TRBJ2-3	-	TRBV11-1	CASSRAGTWGTDTQYF	TGTGCCAGCAGCCGGGCCGGGACATGGGGCACAGATACGCAGTATTTT
once	11	TRBJ1-4	-	TRBV29-1	CSVVSNEKLFF	TGCAGCGTTGTATCGAATGAAAAACTGTTTTTT
-	15	TRBJ2-3	TRBD2	TRBV7-9	CASSFLAASTDTQYF	TGTGCCAGCAGCTTTCTAGCGGCTAGCACAGATACGCAGTATTTT
-	15	TRBJ2-7	TRBD1	TRBV25-1	CASSLGQTLSYEQYF	TGTGCCAGCAGTCTGGGACAGACCCTCTCCTACGAGCAGTACTTC
many	15	TRBJ2-3	TRBD2	TRBV3-1/TRBV3-2	CASSQVGAGTDTQYF	TGTGCCAGCAGCCAAGTAGGAGCGGGAACAGATACGCAGTATTTT
-	15	TRBJ2-1	TRBD1	TRBV5-1	CASSFDRGYYNEQFF	TGCGCCAGCAGCTTCGACAGGGGCTACTACAATGAGCAGTTCTTC
-	15	TRBJ1-1	TRBD1	TRBV16	CASSQSDRGYSEAFF	TGTGCCAGCAGCCAATCGGACAGGGGTTATTCTGAAGCTTTCTTT
-	15	TRBJ1-1	-	TRBV6-5	CASSYSSPPYTEAFF	TGTGCCAGCAGTTACTCATCTCCCCCTTACACTGAAGCTTTCTTT
-	15	TRBJ1-3	-	TRBV7-9	CASSLDGRGGNTIYF	TGTGCCAGCAGCTTAGATGGGCGGGGTGGAAACACCATATATTTT
-	16	TRBJ2-1	TRBD2	TRBV4-1	CASSQASSGTYNEQFF	TGCGCCAGCAGCCAAGCGTCTAGCGGGACTTACAATGAGCAGTTCTTC
-	16	TRBJ2-1	TRBD2	TRBV12-5	CASGLGTSGTYNEQFF	TGTGCTAGTGGCCTGGGGACTAGCGGGACCTACAATGAGCAGTTCTTC
-	15	TRBJ2-2	TRBD1	TRBV7-3	CASSLQGASTGELFF	TGTGCCAGCAGCTTACAGGGGGCGTCCACCGGGGAGCTGTTTTTT
-	16	TRBJ2-5	TRBD1	TRBV4-1	CASSQEIGGPKETQYF	TGCGCCAGCAGCCAAGAAATAGGGGGCCCGAAAGAGACCCAGTACTTC
-	15	TRBJ1-5	-	TRBV7-2	CASSEQGHSNQPQHF	TGTGCCAGCAGTGAACAGGGCCATAGCAATCAGCCCCAGCATTTT
-	14	TRBJ2-7	-	TRBV18	CASSPRRDSYEQYF	TGTGCCAGCTCACCACGCAGGGACTCCTACGAGCAGTACTTC
-	13	TRBJ1-4	TRBD1	TRBV6-5	CASSYKDREKLFF	TGTGCCAGCAGTTACAAGGACAGGGAAAAACTGTTTTTT
-	15	TRBJ1-2	TRBD1	TRBV18	CASSPTLDRDYGYTF	TGTGCCAGCTCACCCACCCTGGACAGGGACTATGGCTACACCTTC
few	16	TRBJ2-1	-	TRBV4-1	CASSQVAGDVSDEQFF	TGCGCCAGCAGCCAAGTAGCAGGGGACGTGAGCGATGAGCAGTTCTTC
-	14	TRBJ1-1	-	TRBV28	CASSSPGGFTEAFF	TGTGCCAGCAGTTCCCCGGGAGGGTTCACTGAAGCTTTCTTT
-	16	TRBJ2-7	-	TRBV15	CATSRALSGDSYEQYF	TGTGCCACCAGCAGGGCTTTATCAGGGGACTCCTACGAGCAGTACTTC
-	16	TRBJ2-7	TRBD1	TRBV2	CASSDPGQGARYEQYF	TGTGCCAGCAGTGACCCGGGACAGGGGGCGCGGTACGAGCAGTACTTC
-	15	TRBJ1-4	TRBD1	TRBV11-2	CASSVGQGALEKLFF	TGTGCCAGCAGCGTCGGACAGGGAGCATTAGAAAAACTGTTTTTT
-	15	TRBJ2-2	-	TRBV7-6	CASGGLGLGTGELFF	TGTGCCAGCGGAGGACTCGGGCTGGGGACCGGGGAGCTGTTTTTT
-	14	TRBJ1-1	-	TRBV30	CAWSVRGYNTEAFF	TGTGCCTGGAGTGTTAGGGGGTACAACACTGAAGCTTTCTTT
-	16	TRBJ2-5	TRBD1	TRBV14	CASSQAGTGLTETQYF	TGTGCCAGCAGCCAAGCCGGGACAGGTCTGACAGAGACCCAGTACTTC